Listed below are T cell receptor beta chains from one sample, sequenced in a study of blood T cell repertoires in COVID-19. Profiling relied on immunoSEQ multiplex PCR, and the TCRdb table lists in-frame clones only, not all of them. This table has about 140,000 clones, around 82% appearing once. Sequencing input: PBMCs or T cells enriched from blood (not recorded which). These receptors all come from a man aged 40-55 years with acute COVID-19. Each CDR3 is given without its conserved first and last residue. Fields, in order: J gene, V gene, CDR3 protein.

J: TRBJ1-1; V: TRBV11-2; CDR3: ASSLEATEAF
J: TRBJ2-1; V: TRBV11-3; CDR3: ASSPSGDSYNEQF
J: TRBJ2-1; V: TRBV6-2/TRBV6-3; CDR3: ASSYSIWMRREGDNEQF
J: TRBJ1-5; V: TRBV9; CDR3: ASSPWGDQPQH
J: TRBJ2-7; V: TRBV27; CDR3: ASSLTKGLANFYEQY
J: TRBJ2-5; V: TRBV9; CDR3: ASSVDGRGKTQY
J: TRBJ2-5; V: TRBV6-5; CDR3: ASRPDTQPYETQY
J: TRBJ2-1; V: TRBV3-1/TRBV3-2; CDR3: ASSAPQRRYEGEQF
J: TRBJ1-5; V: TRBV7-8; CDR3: ASSTQGQGNQH
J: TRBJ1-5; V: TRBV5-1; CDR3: ASSSTGEQPQH
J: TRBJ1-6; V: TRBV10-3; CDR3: AISGHREDSPLH
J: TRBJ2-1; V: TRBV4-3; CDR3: ASSQDTATRGPYEQF
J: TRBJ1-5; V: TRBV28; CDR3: ASSLGGMGNQPQH
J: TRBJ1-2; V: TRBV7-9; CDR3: ASRRDRDDYYGYT
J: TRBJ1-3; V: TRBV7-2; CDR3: ASSPIGTGYLSGNTIY
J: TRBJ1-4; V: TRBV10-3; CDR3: AISGGSSDLANEKLF
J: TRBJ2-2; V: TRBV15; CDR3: ATSRDSGNTGELF
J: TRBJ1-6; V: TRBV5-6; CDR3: ASSSDRGYSPLH
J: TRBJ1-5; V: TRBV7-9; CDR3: ASSLPGTSQPQH
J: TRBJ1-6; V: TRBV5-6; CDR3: ASSLWDSYSPLH
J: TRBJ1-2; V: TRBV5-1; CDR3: ASSSESDRAGGYT
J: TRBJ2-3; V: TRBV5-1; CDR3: ASSSGLAGGPGTDTQY
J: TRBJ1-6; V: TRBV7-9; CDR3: ASSRPGGLGNSPLH
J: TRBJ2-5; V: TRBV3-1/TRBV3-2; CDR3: ASSRGQGAAKTQY
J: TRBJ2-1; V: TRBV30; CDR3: AWSGGTGGGGLSYNEQF
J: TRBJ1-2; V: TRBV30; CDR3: AWNTAYGYT
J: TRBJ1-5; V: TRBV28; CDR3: ASSFDAENQPQH
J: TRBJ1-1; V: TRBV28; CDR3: ASSLGRGEAF
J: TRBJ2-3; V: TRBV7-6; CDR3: ASSLSPGVTQY
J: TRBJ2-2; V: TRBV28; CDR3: ASSLGAGELF
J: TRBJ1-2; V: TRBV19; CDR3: ASSISTWGYT
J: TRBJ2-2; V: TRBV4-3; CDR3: ASRTGLGANTGELF
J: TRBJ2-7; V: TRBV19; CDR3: ASSIDGTGTGSREQY
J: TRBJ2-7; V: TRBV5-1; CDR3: ASSLEGPSGSSYEQY
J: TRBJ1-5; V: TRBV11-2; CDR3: ASSPGTGPNQPQH
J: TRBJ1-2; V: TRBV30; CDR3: AWRRGGYGYT
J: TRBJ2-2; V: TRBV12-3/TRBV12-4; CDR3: ASRPSRTGELF
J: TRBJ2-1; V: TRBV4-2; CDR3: ASSQLIPGLAKASEQF
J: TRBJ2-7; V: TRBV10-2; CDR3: ASTKRQGLSYEQY
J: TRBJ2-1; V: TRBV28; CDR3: ASSPSGGAYNEQF
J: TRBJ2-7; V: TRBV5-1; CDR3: ASSLGLAGSYEQY